This TCR beta chain was captured by sequencing in a study of human T cells and chemical hapten exposure. This clonotype was observed at least ten times. TCRdb redid the calling of the RACE reads with MiXCR, one entry per CDR3 protein. The top ten clones hold more than 4% of a sample with 80,000 to 100,000 distinct CDR3 sequences, 10% of them seen once. Sample time point: patch test 2, 6 weeks after DPC sensitization. Described treatment: therapeutic diphenylcyclopropenone sensitization with weekly scalp DPC. The sample consisted of whole blood, taken in connection with sensitization to the hapten diphenylcyclopropenone (DPC). The TCR comes from a woman aged 45-59 years with alopecia areata. Some clones in this sample may be carry-over from other donors' samples.

CDR3 sequence (DNA): TGTGCCAGCAGCTTAGAGGGCGGCACAGATACGCAGTATTTT. Its translation: CASSLEGGTDTQYF. This sequence joins TRBV11-3 and TRBJ2-3; D unresolved. V dropped 0 bases and J dropped 1 base, with 5 bases sitting between them. Germline V gene lookup returns CDR1 SGHNT and CDR2 YENEEA. The CDR3 consists of 14 residues. Combining the CDR3 with reference TRBV11-3 and TRBJ2-3 gives the whole variable domain EAGVVQSPRYKIIEKKQPVAFWCNPISGHNTLYWYLQNLGQGPELLIRYENEEAVDDSQLPKDRFSAERLKGVDSTLKIQPAELGDSAVYLCASSLEGGTDTQYFGPGTRLTVL.